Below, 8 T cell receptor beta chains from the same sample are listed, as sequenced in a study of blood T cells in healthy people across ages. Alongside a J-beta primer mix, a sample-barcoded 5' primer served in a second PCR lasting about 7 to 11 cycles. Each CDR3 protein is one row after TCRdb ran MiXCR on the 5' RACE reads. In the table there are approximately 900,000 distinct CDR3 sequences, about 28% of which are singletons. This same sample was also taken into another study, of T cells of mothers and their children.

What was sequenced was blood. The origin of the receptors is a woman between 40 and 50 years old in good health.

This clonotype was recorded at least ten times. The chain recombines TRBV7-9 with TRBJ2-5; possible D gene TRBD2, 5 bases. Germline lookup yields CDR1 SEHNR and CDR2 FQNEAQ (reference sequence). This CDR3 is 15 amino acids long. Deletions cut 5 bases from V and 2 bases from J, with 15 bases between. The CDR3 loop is CASSVGNQPQETQYF. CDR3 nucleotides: TGTGCCAGCAGCGTCGGGAACCAACCTCAAGAGACCCAGTACTTC.

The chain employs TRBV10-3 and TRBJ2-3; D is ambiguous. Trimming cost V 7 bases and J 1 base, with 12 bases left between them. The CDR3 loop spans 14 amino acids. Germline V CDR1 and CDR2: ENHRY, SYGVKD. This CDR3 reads CAITPEGGTDTQYF. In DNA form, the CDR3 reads TGTGCCATCACCCCAGAAGGCGGCACAGATACGCAGTATTTT.

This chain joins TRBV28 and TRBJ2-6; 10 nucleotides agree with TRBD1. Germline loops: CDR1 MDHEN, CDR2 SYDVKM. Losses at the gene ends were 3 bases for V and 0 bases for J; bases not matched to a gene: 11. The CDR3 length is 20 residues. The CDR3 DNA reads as TGTGCCAGCAGTTTGGGACAGGGGTTTATAATACGCTCTGGGGCCAACGTCCTGACTTTC. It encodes CASSLGQGFIIRSGANVLTF.

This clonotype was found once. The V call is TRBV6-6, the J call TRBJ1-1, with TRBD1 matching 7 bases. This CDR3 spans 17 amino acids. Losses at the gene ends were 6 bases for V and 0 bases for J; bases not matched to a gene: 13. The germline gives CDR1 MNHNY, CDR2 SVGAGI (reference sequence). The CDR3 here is CASREGARIAMNTEAFF. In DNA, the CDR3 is TGTGCCAGCAGGGAGGGGGCGCGGATTGCAATGAACACTGAAGCTTTCTTT.

The CDR3 DNA reads TGTGCCAGCAGCTTAGGAGACTTCCGGGATACCTCTGGAAACACCATATATTTT. This gives the protein CASSLGDFRDTSGNTIYF. This chain uses TRBV7-2 with TRBJ1-3; D remains unclear. The CDR3 loop spans 18 amino acids. The ends were cut back, 1 base at V and 0 bases at J, with 16 bases in the middle. Germline V gives CDR1 SGHTA, CDR2 FQGNSA.

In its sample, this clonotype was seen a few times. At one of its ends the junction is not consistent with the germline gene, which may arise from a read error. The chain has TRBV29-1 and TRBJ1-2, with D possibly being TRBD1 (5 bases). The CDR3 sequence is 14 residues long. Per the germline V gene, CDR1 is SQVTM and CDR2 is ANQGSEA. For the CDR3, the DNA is TGCAGCGTTGAAAACTCGGCAGGGAACTATGGCTACATCTTC. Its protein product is CSVENSAGNYGYIF.

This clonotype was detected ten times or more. CDR3 residues: CSARDPRGSYNEQFF. CDR3 nucleotide sequence: TGCAGTGCTAGAGATCCTCGGGGATCCTACAATGAGCAGTTCTTC. V and J are TRBV20-1 and TRBJ2-1, with D possibly matching TRBD2 (5 bases). The CDR3 runs to 15 residues. The germline gives CDR1 DFQATT, CDR2 SNEGSKA (reference sequence). Trimming removed 0 bases at V and 1 base at J, with 10 bases between.

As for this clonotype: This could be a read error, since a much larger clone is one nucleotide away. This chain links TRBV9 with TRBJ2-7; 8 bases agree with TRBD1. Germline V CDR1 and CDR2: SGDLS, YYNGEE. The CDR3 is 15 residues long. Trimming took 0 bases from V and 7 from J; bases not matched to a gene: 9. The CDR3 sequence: CASSVAGQGASEQYF. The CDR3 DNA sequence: TGTGCCAGCAGCGTAGCTGGGCAGGGGGCAAGTGAGCAGTACTTC.